This T cell receptor beta chain derives from a study of cytomegalovirus exposure and HLA in healthy donors. The PCR contained 60 Vbeta and 13 Jbeta primers. The data were produced by immunoSEQ multiplex PCR, yet TCRdb's version contains in-frame clones alone and is incomplete. This table holds 55,000 to 80,000 clones, approximately 81% found once. Germline CDR1 SGHTS, CDR2 YDEGEE. Trimming pared 0 bases from V and 4 bases from J, leaving 6 bases between. CDR3 length: 13 residues. The genes are TRBV5-8 and TRBJ2-3; perhaps TRBD2 as D (5 bases). The TCR sequence derives from a woman aged 30 to 39 in good health and CMV-seronegative. Sequenced: PBMCs. DNA of the CDR3: TGTGCCAGCAGCTTGGGCGGGCCAGATACGCAGTATTTT. It encodes CASSLGGPDTQYF.